The sequence of this TCR beta chain was determined in a study of cytomegalovirus exposure and HLA in healthy donors. Study-wide findings and caveats: A later analysis found common viral pathogens apparently linked to several of the most significant clusters. The authors enumerated some 160 TCR beta chains as linked to cytomegalovirus. Later analysis suggested most CMV-associated TCR beta chains were HLA-restricted. Earlier analysis looked at TCR beta V segments, and most were productive about 90% or about 30% of the time.

As regards this clone: Antigen specificity is unknown.

Primers included in the PCR were 60 Vbeta and 13 Jbeta primers. Profiled with immunoSEQ multiplex PCR; TCRdb holds only in-frame clones, not every one. The sample yields 100,000 to 150,000 clones, 83% seen once. The CDR3 is 14 amino acids. V gave up 0 bases and J gave up 4 bases, with 5 bases separating them. Germline assignment: CDR1 SGHNT and CDR2 YYREEE (reference sequence). Sequencing was done on a sample of PBMCs. This TCR derives from a girl aged 2 to 10 in good health and CMV-seronegative. The chain has TRBV5-4 and TRBJ1-6; D is uncertain. CDR3 sequence reads: CASSLEQYNSPLHF. The CDR3 DNA follows: TGTGCCAGCAGCTTGGAACAATATAATTCACCCCTCCACTTT.